This TCR beta chain was sequenced in a study of memory CD4+ T cells and cytomegalovirus serostatus. For the study at large: Healthy Belgian adult donors included under ten CMV-positive and 24 CMV-negative people.

Study results and limitations: Each of approximately 73 CMV-associated TCRbeta sequences occurred in one to five individuals.

Note on this clone: Its antigen remains unidentified.

The sort gate was single viable CD3+CD4+CD8-CD45RO+ cells for memory CD4+ T cells. CD4+ T cells were isolated by positive magnetic selection. The table came from immunoSEQ multiplex PCR; TCRdb's copy has only in-frame clones and leaves some out. Of about 96,000 clones in the sample, 80% were seen once. The CDR3 is 12 amino acids. Germline CDR1 reads SQVTM; CDR2 reads ANQGSEA. Trimming cost V 7 bases and J 6 bases, with 15 bases left between them. The chain has TRBV29-1 and TRBJ1-2; D gene ambiguous. The TCR sequence derives from an adult in good health and CMV-seropositive. The source material was memory CD4+ T cells from blood. The chain's CDR3 is CSAGLRGDGYTF. In nucleotides, the CDR3 is TGCAGCGCTGGTTTAAGAGGCGATGGCTACACCTTC.